This paragraph covers one T cell receptor beta chain sequence. Its antigen is still unknown. This CDR3 has 17 residues. The ends were cut back, 2 bases at V and 4 bases at J, with 17 bases in the middle. Germline V lookup: CDR1 SGHVS, CDR2 FQNEAQ. This sample is drawn from a study of T cell responses to AZD1222 COVID-19 vaccine. Libraries were prepared by immunoSEQ multiplex PCR; TCRdb keeps only in-frame clonotypes and omits some of them. In the table there are about 180,000 clones, 87% of which are singletons. Study-wide results and limits: CD4 TCRs linked to vaccination spanned spike, dominating at 160-218 and 743-854.

This sequence originates from an adult in good health. The chain combines TRBV7-8 with TRBJ1-4, with D tentatively TRBD1 (6 bases). This material consisted of peripheral blood, taken on day 0 of AZD1222 vaccination. The CDR3 DNA follows: TGTGCCAGCAGCTTATCTGTGACAGGAAACGTTAATGAAAAACTGTTTTTT. Its translation is CASSLSVTGNVNEKLFF. The full variable domain, completed using reference TRBV7-8 and TRBJ1-4, is GAGVSQSPRYKVAKRGQDVALRCDPISGHVSLFWYQQALGQGPEFLTYFQNEAQLDKSGLPSDRFFAERPEGSVSTLKIQRTQQEDSAVYLCASSLSVTGNVNEKLFFGSGTQLSVL.